The 21 T cell receptor beta chains listed next were all sequenced from one sample in a study of T cell responses to AZD1222 COVID-19 vaccine. Sequencing used immunoSEQ multiplex PCR; TCRdb keeps in-frame clones, though not all of them. The sample lists roughly 79,000 clones, about 91% occurring once. The sample was peripheral blood, taken on day 0 of MenACWY control vaccination. These receptors were taken from an adult in good health.

V and J are TRBV6-6 and TRBJ1-1; 9 bases align to TRBD1. J was trimmed by 4 bases and V by 6 bases; bases with no gene match: 6. This CDR3 spans 14 amino acids. Germline CDR1 MNHNY, CDR2 SVGAGI (reference sequence). The CDR3 DNA reads as TGTGCCAGCAGGGGGAGGGACAGGGTCACTGAAGCTTTCTTT. Its protein is CASRGRDRVTEAFF.

CDR3 sequence reads: CASSQGQGTDGYTF. The CDR3 DNA reads as TGTGCCAGCAGTCAGGGACAGGGTACAGATGGCTACACCTTC. The V gene is TRBV28, the J gene TRBJ1-2; 9 positions agree with TRBD1. Unmatched junction bases numbered 7, after V lost 5 bases and J lost 6 bases. Germline CDR1 MDHEN, CDR2 SYDVKM. CDR3 length: 14 residues.

The chain uses TRBV4-1 and TRBJ2-7; 8 bases match TRBD2. V lost 1 base, J lost 5 bases, and 10 bases stayed unmatched. This CDR3 is built from 16 residues. Germline CDR1 is MGHRA and CDR2 is YSYEKL. Written as DNA, the CDR3 is TGCGCCAGCAGCCAAGGTCCGGGACTAGAGCCGGACGAGCAGTACTTC. Translated, it gives CASSQGPGLEPDEQYF.

The rearrangement uses TRBV28 and TRBJ1-2; TRBD1 agrees at 10 bases. CDR3 size: 12 residues. Germline V CDR1 and CDR2: MDHEN, SYDVKM. V dropped 5 bases and J dropped 7; count of bases not matched to a gene: 1. Here the CDR3 DNA reads TGTGCCAGCAGTGGGGACAGGGGTGGCTACACCTTC. It specifies CASSGDRGGYTF.

This clone was observed a single time. V gene TRBV5-5 combines with J gene TRBJ2-2; D may be TRBD2 (5 bases). CDR3 length: 17 amino acids. Trimming pared 0 bases from V and 0 bases from J, leaving 12 bases between. Germline CDR1 SGHKS, CDR2 YYEKEE (reference sequence). The CDR3 sequence: CASSLAAASPNTGELFF. CDR3 DNA sequence: TGTGCCAGCAGCTTGGCAGCTGCTAGCCCGAACACCGGGGAGCTGTTTTTT.

V gene TRBV27 combines with J gene TRBJ1-2; 7 positions match TRBD1. Looked up from germline, CDR1 is MNHEY and CDR2 is SMNVEV (reference sequence). The CDR3 contains 14 residues. V lost 4 bases to trimming and J lost 4 bases; unmatched junction nucleotides: 6. The CDR3 DNA follows: TGTGCCAGCAGTTCGATTGGGACAGCCTATGGCTACACCTTC. Its translation is CASSSIGTAYGYTF.

J is TRBJ2-3 and V is TRBV3-1 (or the pseudogene TRBV3-2), with 7 positions matching TRBD2. This CDR3 comprises 14 residues. Germline lookup yields CDR1 LGHDT and CDR2 YNNKEL (reference sequence). J was trimmed by 4 bases and V by 1 base; bases with no gene match: 2. The CDR3 bases are TGTGCCAGCAGCCAAGGCGGGAGTTCAGATACGCAGTATTTT. The encoded protein is CASSQGGSSDTQYF.

This clone was detected once. The rearrangement links TRBV6-2 or TRBV6-3 to TRBJ1-1, with a tentative D call TRBD1 (5 bases). This CDR3 has 16 residues. Trimming left V 5 bases short and J 1 base short, with 17 bases between. Germline CDR1 MNHEY, CDR2 SVGEGT. CDR3 DNA: TGTGCCAGCAGTGGTCCGGACATTTACTGGAACACTGAAGCTTTCTTT. Protein product: CASSGPDIYWNTEAFF.

The V gene is TRBV25-1, the J gene TRBJ2-1; a possible D gene is TRBD1 (6 bases). Trimming left V 7 bases short and J 5 bases short, with 15 bases between. The CDR3 is 14 residues long. CDR1 and CDR2 (germline): MGHDK, SYGVNS. The CDR3 is CASKGVGAHNEQFF. CDR3 in DNA: TGTGCCAGCAAGGGGGTAGGGGCACACAATGAGCAGTTCTTC. Complete variable domain (other parts from reference TRBV25-1 and TRBJ2-1): EADIYQTPRYLVIGTGKKITLECSQTMGHDKMYWYQQDPGMELHLIHYSYGVNSTEKGDLSSESTVSRIRTEHFPLTLESARPSHTSQYLCASKGVGAHNEQFFGPGTRLTVL.

J is TRBJ1-1 and V is TRBV30; no definite D call. This CDR3 spans 13 amino acids. Germline CDR1 is GTSNPN and CDR2 is SVGIG (reference sequence). V was cut by 1 base and J by 9 bases, with 15 bases left in between. The CDR3 is CAWSATRAAQAFF. CDR3 nucleotide sequence: TGTGCCTGGAGTGCAACGCGGGCCGCCCAAGCTTTCTTT.

This chain joins TRBV11-1 and TRBJ2-7; D call uncertain. Per germline, CDR1 SGHAT and CDR2 FQDESV (reference sequence). The CDR3 loop spans 13 amino acids. Trimming took off 6 bases at V and 2 bases at J, with 11 bases between the two ends. The CDR3, as DNA: TGTGCCAGCAGTCAAATTTTGACCTACGAGCAGTACTTC. As protein: CASSQILTYEQYF.

This clone was seen only a few times. This chain uses TRBV5-1 with TRBJ1-1, with TRBD1 matching 8 bases. There are 13 residues in the CDR3. CDR1 is SGHRS, CDR2 YFSETQ, per germline. V was clipped by 8 bases and J by 1 base; unmatched bases: 4. In nucleotides, the CDR3 is TGCGCCAGTCAGGGGGCAGGGAACACTGAAGCTTTCTTT. Protein sequence: CASQGAGNTEAFF.

The V call is TRBV7-6, the J call TRBJ1-1; no clear D gene. Germline V gives CDR1 SGHVS, CDR2 FNYEAQ. The CDR3 is 14 amino acids. With 4 bases removed from V and 7 bases from J, the gap between germline ends came to 16 bases. In DNA, the CDR3 is TGTGCCAGCAGCTCGCCGGGCCCTATCAGTGAAGCTTTCTTT. Translating it yields CASSSPGPISEAFF.

The CDR3 region is CASRQGTGDAYEQYF. CDR3 DNA: TGTGCCAGCAGGCAAGGGACAGGGGACGCCTACGAGCAGTACTTC. V gene TRBV6-6 combines with J gene TRBJ2-7; 10 bases map to TRBD1. Germline trimming cut 6 bases from V and 2 bases from J; bases unmatched to any gene: 7. CDR3 size: 15 residues. Germline loops: CDR1 MNHNY, CDR2 SVGAGI (reference sequence).

The CDR3 reads CASTWGGGNTIYF. The CDR3 DNA follows: TGTGCCAGCACCTGGGGAGGTGGAAACACCATATATTTT. V is TRBV5-4 and J is TRBJ1-3; D gene ambiguous. CDR3 size: 13 residues. V lost 6 bases, J lost 3 bases, and 10 bases lay in between. In germline, CDR1 is SGHNT, CDR2 YYREEE (reference sequence).

V and J are TRBV5-4 and TRBJ2-5; TRBD2 matches 8 bases. With 4 bases clipped from V and 5 bases from J, the junction kept 10 bases outside the gene matches. The CDR3 extends over 15 amino acids. The germline V gene has CDR1 SGHNT and CDR2 YYREEE (reference sequence). The CDR3 DNA reads TGTGCCAGCAGCCCGGGGGGACTAGATCGGGAGACCCAGTACTTC. The encoded protein is CASSPGGLDRETQYF.

The chain couples TRBV10-3 to TRBJ1-6; 7 bases agree with TRBD1. The CDR3 extends over 15 amino acids. Germline CDR1 reads ENHRY; CDR2 reads SYGVKD. With V trimmed by 3 bases and J by 7 bases, 6 bases remained unmatched. The CDR3 sequence is CAISERGPMNSPLHF. The CDR3 DNA is TGTGCCATCAGTGAAAGGGGGCCGATGAATTCACCCCTCCACTTT.

J is TRBJ1-5 and V is TRBV19, with no clear D. Germline loops: CDR1 LNHDA, CDR2 SQIVND (reference sequence). Trimming removed 3 bases at V and 8 bases at J, with 11 bases between. This CDR3 spans 13 amino acids. The CDR3 reads CASSISLNEPQHF. In nucleotides, the CDR3 is TGTGCCAGTAGTATTTCTTTGAACGAGCCCCAGCATTTT.

The CDR3 nucleotides are TGTGCCAGCAGTTCGGTGGATACGCAGTATTTT. As protein: CASSSVDTQYF. This chain connects TRBV27 to TRBJ2-3, with no clear D. The CDR3 is 11 amino acids. Trimming removed 4 bases at V and 6 bases at J, with 5 bases between. Germline V CDR1 and CDR2: MNHEY, SMNVEV (reference sequence).

The V and J genes are TRBV6-2 or TRBV6-3 and TRBJ1-3; the D is unclear. The CDR3 covers 13 residues. Germline V gives CDR1 MNHEY, CDR2 SVGEGT. Trimming removed 2 bases from V and 7 bases from J, with 9 bases in between. This CDR3 is CASSYRVRNTIYF. The CDR3 nucleotides read TGTGCCAGCAGTTACCGGGTGCGGAACACCATATATTTT.

V usage is TRBV6-6 and J usage is TRBJ2-3, with TRBD1 as a possible D gene (6 bases). The ends were cut back, 4 bases at V and 6 bases at J, with 20 bases in the middle. The CDR3 extends over 16 amino acids. Per germline, CDR1 MNHNY and CDR2 SVGAGI (reference sequence). This CDR3 is CASSSTWLGGEDTQYF. Here the CDR3 DNA reads TGTGCCAGCAGTTCTACGTGGCTTGGGGGCGAGGATACGCAGTATTTT.